The clone carrying this TCR beta chain came up once. The antigen is undetermined. The source of the sample is a study of cytomegalovirus exposure and HLA in healthy donors. The wider study: Unique TCRs from HLA-typed donors, roughly 89 million of them, were held in an early data release. Study-level results: The study labeled roughly 160 TCR beta chains cytomegalovirus-associated. Earlier analysis looked at TCR beta V segments, and most were productive about 90% or about 30% of the time.

The PCR used 60 Vbeta and 13 Jbeta primers. Sequencing used immunoSEQ multiplex PCR; TCRdb keeps in-frame clones, though not all of them. The sample includes 150,000 to 200,000 clones, about four fifths of them seen just once. Healthy bone marrow donors made up the donor group. Trimming removed 1 base at V and 11 bases at J, with 26 bases between. Germline CDR1 reads SGHVS; CDR2 reads FNYEAQ. The CDR3 length is 17 residues. The rearrangement joins TRBV7-6 to TRBJ2-5; D possibly corresponds to TRBD2 (5 bases). This TCR came from a boy younger than 18 in good health and CMV-seronegative. Sequenced input: PBMCs. CDR3 sequence reads: CASSLEGAKRPGWEQYF. CDR3 coding DNA: TGTGCCAGCAGCTTAGAGGGTGCAAAGAGACCGGGCTGGGAGCAGTACTTC.